This is a list of T cell receptor beta chains from one sample in a study of OX40 agonist ivuxolimab in advanced cancers. The method was immunoSEQ multiplex PCR; TCRdb's version includes in-frame clones alone and lacks a portion of them. This table has about 64,000 clones, around 83% appearing once. The sample in question was CD4+ or CD8+ T cells sorted from blood, obtained in a trial of the OX40 agonist ivuxolimab. All receptors derive from an adult with an advanced solid tumor such as melanoma, head and neck, liver or kidney cancer. The CDR3 runs from the conserved cysteine through the conserved F or W. D genes are given only for firm matches. Clone size, where shown, is once, few, many, or a class for clones that have expanded.

TRBJ1-4 . . TRBV30 CAWSRQGDEKLFF TGTGCCTGGAGTAGGCAGGGAGATGAAAAACTGTTTTTT
TRBJ2-7 . once TRBV11-2 CASSLRQVYEQYF TGTGCCAGCAGCCTAAGACAGGTTTACGAGCAGTACTTC
TRBJ2-1 TRBD2 . TRBV6-6 CASRGAGRSNNEQFF TGTGCCAGCAGAGGAGCGGGAAGGTCGAACAATGAGCAGTTCTTC
TRBJ2-5 TRBD2 . TRBV7-9 CASRSSGGMAQYF TGTGCCAGCAGGTCTAGCGGGGGGATGGCCCAGTACTTC
TRBJ1-2 . . TRBV19 CASSIGETYGYTF TGTGCCAGTAGTATAGGGGAAACCTATGGCTACACCTTC
TRBJ2-7 TRBD2 . TRBV7-2 CASSFTSGSYEQYF TGTGCCAGCAGCTTCACTAGCGGGAGCTACGAGCAGTACTTC
TRBJ2-6 . once TRBV29-1 CSVLSPLAQSRANVLTF TGCAGCGTTCTAAGCCCACTAGCACAAAGTCGGGCCAACGTCCTGACTTTC
TRBJ1-1 . . TRBV7-8 CASSLSVNTEAFF TGTGCCAGCAGCTTATCAGTGAACACTGAAGCTTTCTTT
TRBJ1-2 TRBD1 few TRBV2 CASSPQGGSGYTF TGTGCCAGCAGTCCACAGGGGGGCAGCGGCTACACCTTC
TRBJ1-5 . . TRBV18 CASSPLADGNQPQHF TGTGCCAGCTCACCCTTAGCGGACGGCAATCAGCCCCAGCATTTT
TRBJ1-4 TRBD1 . TRBV30 CAWKTGTGDNEKLFF TGTGCCTGGAAAACCGGGACAGGGGATAATGAAAAACTGTTTTTT
TRBJ2-5 TRBD1 . TRBV5-1 CASSQQGAGETQYF TGCGCCAGCTCTCAACAGGGGGCAGGGGAGACCCAGTACTTC
TRBJ2-7 TRBD2 . TRBV9 CASSSGSRYEQYF TGTGCCAGCTCTAGCGGGAGTCGCTACGAGCAGTACTTC
TRBJ1-5 . once TRBV6-6 CASSYLSGASGGTQHF TGTGCCAGCAGTTACTTGTCAGGGGCGTCAGGAGGAACCCAGCATTTT
TRBJ1-2 . . TRBV27 CASSLGGNYGYTF TGTGCCAGCAGTTTAGGAGGGAACTATGGCTACACCTTC
TRBJ2-5 . once TRBV7-8 CASSLSFQETQYF TGTGCCAGCAGCTTAAGCTTCCAAGAGACCCAGTACTTC
TRBJ1-5 TRBD1 . TRBV28 CASSSGQSMQPQHF TGTGCCAGCAGTTCGGGACAGAGTATGCAGCCCCAGCATTTT
TRBJ2-6 TRBD2 . TRBV18 CASPPGGSSGANVLTF TGTGCCAGCCCCCCGGGGGGGAGCTCTGGGGCCAACGTCCTGACTTTC
TRBJ1-2 . few TRBV5-1 CASSSLTTNYGYTF TGCGCCAGCAGCTCGCTCACCACCAACTATGGCTACACCTTC
TRBJ1-4 TRBD1 . TRBV5-1 CASAGQGTNEKLFF TGCGCCAGCGCTGGACAGGGAACTAATGAAAAACTGTTTTTT
TRBJ1-6 TRBD1 few TRBV4-2 CASSQDQAQGATLHF TGTGCCAGCAGCCAAGATCAAGCTCAGGGGGCAACCCTCCACTTT
TRBJ2-2 . . TRBV7-9 CASSLKGTGELFF TGTGCCAGCAGCTTAAAGGGAACCGGGGAGCTGTTTTTT
TRBJ1-2 . . TRBV16 CASSHSRQGIRRYTF TGTGCCAGCAGCCACTCCCGCCAGGGGATTAGGCGCTACACCTTC
TRBJ1-1 . few TRBV6-5 CASSYAEGRTEAFF TGTGCCAGCAGTTACGCAGAGGGGCGTACTGAAGCTTTCTTT
TRBJ2-2 . once TRBV9 CASSSPISGELFF TGTGCCAGCAGCTCCCCTATTTCCGGGGAGCTGTTTTTT
TRBJ1-2 TRBD1 . TRBV19 CASSPLDRVGYGYTF TGTGCCAGTAGTCCACTGGACAGGGTCGGCTATGGCTACACCTTC
TRBJ2-7 . . TRBV12-5 CASGLSGFGEQYF TGTGCTAGTGGTTTGTCAGGGTTTGGGGAGCAGTACTTC
TRBJ2-2 . . TRBV5-1 CASSAGSHTGELFF TGCGCCAGCAGCGCAGGGAGCCACACCGGGGAGCTGTTTTTT
TRBJ1-1 TRBD1 . TRBV14 CASSRGTGHEAFF TGTGCCAGCAGCCGCGGGACAGGGCATGAAGCTTTCTTT
TRBJ2-7 TRBD2 . TRBV5-6 CASSFRTSGRAHYEQYF TGTGCCAGCAGCTTTCGAACTAGCGGGAGAGCACACTACGAGCAGTACTTC
TRBJ2-5 . . TRBV5-1 CASSLVETQYF TGCGCCAGCAGCTTGGTAGAGACCCAGTACTTC
TRBJ1-5 . . TRBV4-2 CASNREGGPQHF TGTGCCAGCAACCGGGAAGGTGGGCCCCAGCATTTT
TRBJ2-7 . . TRBV30 CAWSLSHEQYF TGTGCCTGGAGTCTGAGTCACGAGCAGTACTTC
TRBJ1-3 . . TRBV15 CATSSPSSGNTIYF TGTGCCACCAGCAGCCCAAGCTCTGGAAACACCATATATTTT
TRBJ1-2 . . TRBV4-3 CASSQEDRLLYGYTF TGCGCCAGCAGCCAAGAAGACAGACTCCTCTATGGCTACACCTTC
TRBJ1-6 . . TRBV30 CAWSVRAGDGGSPLHF TGTGCCTGGAGTGTTCGTGCGGGGGATGGTGGTTCACCCCTCCACTTT
TRBJ2-3 . . TRBV30 CAWSVNQITDTQYF TGTGCCTGGAGTGTAAACCAAATCACAGATACGCAGTATTTT
TRBJ2-1 TRBD1 . TRBV6-1 CASSEETGGYNEQFF TGTGCCAGCAGTGAGGAAACAGGGGGCTACAATGAGCAGTTCTTC
TRBJ2-7 . . TRBV7-2 CASSLKTSVVGHFYEQYF TGTGCCAGCAGCTTAAAGACTAGTGTGGTGGGACATTTCTACGAGCAGTACTTC
TRBJ2-7 . large TRBV4-3 CASSQATGGAYEQYF TGCGCCAGCAGCCAAGCAACAGGTGGGGCCTACGAGCAGTACTTC
TRBJ1-1 . few TRBV11-3 CASSSAGDVAFF TGTGCCAGCAGTTCTGCCGGAGACGTAGCTTTCTTT
TRBJ2-5 . . TRBV5-1 CASSSAGTKETQYF TGCGCCAGCAGCTCCGCGGGGACCAAAGAGACCCAGTACTTC
TRBJ2-7 . . TRBV30 CAWSVPGAYYF TGTGCCTGGAGTGTCCCCGGGGCCTACTACTTC
TRBJ1-5 TRBD1 . TRBV7-2 CASSFTGGHQPQHF TGTGCCAGCAGCTTTACAGGGGGCCATCAGCCCCAGCATTTT
TRBJ1-5 . . TRBV19 CASSIIQTAANSNQPQHF TGTGCCAGTAGTATAATTCAAACGGCAGCTAATAGCAATCAGCCCCAGCATTTT
TRBJ1-2 TRBD1 . TRBV19 CASSMGQGARGYTF TGTGCCAGTAGTATGGGACAGGGGGCGCGGGGCTACACCTTC